This entry lists 17 T cell receptor beta chains sequenced from one sample in a study of cytomegalovirus exposure and HLA in healthy donors. The PCR had 60 Vbeta and 13 Jbeta primers. Measured with immunoSEQ multiplex PCR; TCRdb has only the in-frame clones, and not every one. The table shows approximately 150,000 clones, with roughly 80% occurring only once. Sequences were obtained from PBMCs. All receptors derive from a man in his forties in good health and CMV-seronegative.

The chain combines TRBV5-4 with TRBJ1-2; D might be TRBD1 (6 bases). The CDR3 loop spans 13 amino acids. CDR1 SGHNT and CDR2 YYREEE come from the germline V gene (reference sequence). The V gene lost 4 bases and the J gene lost 6 bases, with 13 bases spanning the gap. DNA for the CDR3: TGTGCCAGCAGCGGACGGGACATTGATGGCTACACCTTC. Protein: CASSGRDIDGYTF.

The CDR3 here is CASSQGTIGYQETQYF. In nucleotides, the CDR3 is TGCGCCAGCAGCCAAGGGACTATAGGGTACCAAGAGACCCAGTACTTC. This chain links TRBV4-1 with TRBJ2-5; D is possibly TRBD2 (6 bases). V was cut by 1 base and J by 0 bases, with 12 bases left in between. The germline V gene encodes CDR1 MGHRA and CDR2 YSYEKL. The CDR3 runs to 16 residues.

The genes are TRBV11-2 and TRBJ2-5, with 11 positions matching TRBD2. V was clipped by 5 bases and J by 5 bases; unmatched bases: 13. Germline CDR1 SGHAT, CDR2 FQNNGV. The CDR3 length is 17 residues. This CDR3 is CASSPNPTSGGRETQYF. CDR3 coding DNA: TGTGCCAGCAGCCCGAACCCTACTAGCGGGGGCCGGGAGACCCAGTACTTC.

In DNA form, the CDR3 reads TGCGCCAGCAGAACCGGGACACAGAACACTGAAGCTTTCTTT. Translating gives CASRTGTQNTEAFF. V usage is TRBV5-1 and J usage is TRBJ1-1; perhaps TRBD1 as D (6 bases). Per germline, CDR1 SGHRS and CDR2 YFSETQ. The CDR3 is made up of 14 amino acids. With 5 bases removed from V and 1 base from J, the gap between germline ends came to 12 bases.

V is TRBV10-3 and J is TRBJ1-2, with 8 bases aligning to TRBD1. Germline V gene sequence: CDR1 ENHRY, CDR2 SYGVKD. This CDR3 has 14 residues. Losses at the gene ends were 0 bases for V and 7 bases for J; bases not matched to a gene: 4. CDR3 sequence reads: CAISESRQGSGYTF. The CDR3 DNA follows: TGTGCCATCAGTGAGTCAAGACAGGGGTCTGGCTACACCTTC.

The chain uses TRBV27 and TRBJ2-5; 14 bases agree with TRBD2. CDR3 length: 17 residues. The germline CDR1 and CDR2 sequences are MNHEY and SMNVEV (reference sequence). Losses at the gene ends were 5 bases for V and 5 bases for J; bases not matched to a gene: 10. The CDR3 nucleotides are TGTGCCAGCAGTCTCCGACTAGCGGGGGGGTTGGCGGAGACCCAGTACTTC. Encoded protein: CASSLRLAGGLAETQYF.

The chain recombines TRBV9 with TRBJ2-1, with TRBD2 matching over 8 bases. V shed 0 bases and J 0 bases; nucleotides not matched to a gene: 11. Germline CDR1 reads SGDLS; CDR2 reads YYNGEE. The CDR3 is 19 residues long. The CDR3 sequence is CASSVGVGGVPSSYNEQFF. For the CDR3, the DNA is TGTGCCAGCAGCGTAGGGGTCGGGGGGGTCCCGAGCTCCTACAATGAGCAGTTCTTC.

This clone was seen only a few times. This specimen includes other DNA sequences encoding the same CDR3. V and J are TRBV9 and TRBJ2-5, with D possibly matching TRBD1 (6 bases). V lost 2 bases and J 2 bases, leaving 7 bases between the germline ends. CDR3 length equals 13 residues. Germline CDR1 reads SGDLS; CDR2 reads YYNGEE. CDR3 DNA: TGTGCCAGCAGCGTGGGACAACAAGAGACCCAGTACTTC. It codes for CASSVGQQETQYF. Using reference TRBV9 and TRBJ2-5 for the parts outside the CDR3, the full variable domain is DSGVTQTPKHLITATGQRVTLRCSPRSGDLSVYWYQQSLDQGLQFLIQYYNGEERAKGNILERFSAQQFPDLHSELNLSSLELGDSALYFCASSVGQQETQYFGPGTRLLVL.

The chain has TRBV5-1 and TRBJ1-1; a possible D gene is TRBD1 (6 bases). The V and J ends lost 7 bases and 3 bases respectively, with 13 bases between them. The CDR3 runs to 13 residues. Germline V CDR1 and CDR2: SGHRS, YFSETQ. The CDR3 DNA is TGCGCCAGCGGAATACAGGGAGACACTGAAGCTTTCTTT. It encodes CASGIQGDTEAFF. Full variable domain (missing parts from reference TRBV5-1 and TRBJ1-1): KAGVTQTPRYLIKTRGQQVTLSCSPISGHRSVSWYQQTPGQGLQFLFEYFSETQRNKGNFPGRFSGRQFSNSRSEMNVSTLELGDSALYLCASGIQGDTEAFFGQGTRLTVV.

The rearrangement links TRBV4-1 to TRBJ2-5, with D possibly TRBD2 on 5 matching bases. This CDR3 has 15 amino acids. The germline CDR1 and CDR2 sequences are MGHRA and YSYEKL. V was pared by 2 bases and J by 1 base, with 11 bases between. DNA of the CDR3: TGCGCCAGCAGCCAATCCCCGACTATCCAAGAGACCCAGTACTTC. Translated: CASSQSPTIQETQYF.

V is TRBV5-1 and J is TRBJ2-3; 8 nucleotides agree with TRBD2. The junction had 7 bases not matched to a gene; V was cut back by 4 bases and J by 3 bases. In germline, CDR1 is SGHRS, CDR2 YFSETQ. The CDR3 length is 15 residues. This CDR3 reads CASSVPTSETDTQYF. CDR3 DNA: TGCGCCAGCAGCGTTCCGACTAGCGAAACAGATACGCAGTATTTT.

V usage is TRBV19 and J usage is TRBJ2-3; TRBD1 is a possible D gene (5 bases). The germline V gene encodes CDR1 LNHDA and CDR2 SQIVND (reference sequence). This CDR3 has 15 residues. V was trimmed by 5 bases and J by 0 bases, leaving 12 bases between them. This CDR3 reads CASSVQVTSTDTQYF. The CDR3 coding sequence is TGTGCCAGTAGTGTACAGGTGACTAGCACAGATACGCAGTATTTT. Variable domain in full (rest from reference TRBV19 and TRBJ2-3): DGGITQSPKYLFRKEGQNVTLSCEQNLNHDAMYWYRQDPGQGLRLIYYSQIVNDFQKGDIAEGYSVSREKKESFPLTVTSAQKNPTAFYLCASSVQVTSTDTQYFGPGTRLTVL.

This rearrangement joins TRBV2 to TRBJ1-5; no clear D gene. Germline V gives CDR1 SNHLY, CDR2 FYNNEI. This CDR3 has 14 amino acids. Trimming pared 3 bases from V and 4 bases from J, leaving 10 bases between. The CDR3 region is CASSDTAGNQPQHF. DNA for the CDR3: TGTGCCAGCAGTGATACGGCAGGTAATCAGCCCCAGCATTTT.

The DNA for the CDR3 is TGTGCCAGCAGCGCCTTAGCGGGGGGAGGCAACAATGAGCAGTTCTTC. Its translation: CASSALAGGGNNEQFF. This sequence joins TRBV9 and TRBJ2-1; 10 positions agree with TRBD2. Germline V gives CDR1 SGDLS, CDR2 YYNGEE. The CDR3 covers 16 residues. J lost 5 bases, V lost 3 bases, and 8 bases had no gene match.

This sequence joins TRBV7-6 and TRBJ1-1; 8 bases are a match to TRBD1. J was trimmed by 5 bases and V by 2 bases; bases with no gene match: 4. Germline V gene sequence: CDR1 SGHVS, CDR2 FNYEAQ. The CDR3 covers 14 residues. The CDR3 region is CASSLPGGETEAFF. The CDR3, as DNA: TGTGCCAGCAGCTTACCAGGGGGCGAAACTGAAGCTTTCTTT.

In its sample, this clone was seen a few times. The chain has TRBV7-8 and TRBJ2-7; 10 positions match TRBD2. The CDR3 consists of 15 residues. Trimming cost V 5 bases and J 2 bases; bases outside gene matches: 6. Looked up from germline, CDR1 is SGHVS and CDR2 is FQNEAQ. The CDR3 protein is CASSASGGPAYEQYF. CDR3 in DNA: TGTGCCAGCAGCGCTAGCGGGGGCCCAGCCTACGAGCAGTACTTC.

This clone was counted only a few times. This chain connects TRBV5-1 to TRBJ1-3, with D hard to call. There are 15 residues in the CDR3. Germline CDR1 is SGHRS and CDR2 is YFSETQ. V was clipped by 0 bases and J by 0 bases, with 7 bases between them. This chain's CDR3 is CASSLDTVSGNTIYF. DNA of the CDR3: TGCGCCAGCAGCTTGGATACGGTCTCTGGAAACACCATATATTTT.